Given below is one T cell receptor beta chain in context. Its matching antigen is unknown. The sample belongs to a study of graft-versus-host responses after intestinal transplantation. V was pared by 2 bases and J by 5 bases, with 2 bases of the junction left unmatched. Germline V gene lookup returns CDR1 MNHNY and CDR2 SVGAGI (reference sequence). The length of the CDR3 is 14 residues. Using immunoSEQ multiplex PCR, the repertoire was profiled, and TCRdb retains in-frame clones only, with some absent. This sample has fewer than 60,000 clones, with around 84% found just once. This chain connects TRBV6-6 to TRBJ2-7; 11 nucleotides match TRBD2. The TCR sequence derives from a human donor who was the organ donor for an intestinal transplant. The specimen was unstimulated CD4+ T cells sorted from spleen or lymph node cells, collected before transplant. The CDR3 bases are TGTGCCAGCAGTTACAGGACTAGCGGGCACGAGCAGTACTTC. Its translation: CASSYRTSGHEQYF.